The T cell receptor (beta chain) described here comes from a study of beta chain features in type 1 diabetes. Isolated RNA was reverse transcribed in full, so expressed TCRB transcripts were sequenced. Here immunoSEQ multiplex PCR was the method, and the copy in TCRdb shows in-frame clones only, minus some. The sample contains approximately 380,000 clones, approximately 16% of which appear only once. The CDR3 loop spans 15 amino acids. V dropped 1 base and J dropped 6; count of bases not matched to a gene: 5. Germline V gene lookup returns CDR1 SGHVS and CDR2 FNYEAQ. The chain uses TRBV7-6 and TRBJ1-2; the match to TRBD1 covers 10 bases. The receptor was derived from a young woman in good health. The specimen sequenced was naive CD4+ T cells from blood. CDR3 sequence: CASSLVGTGDNGYTF. The CDR3 nucleotides read TGTGCCAGCAGCTTAGTTGGGACAGGGGACAATGGCTACACCTTC.